The sequence of this T cell receptor beta chain was determined in a study of early T cells in non-severe SARS-CoV-2 infection. About the research overall: Bulk RNA isolated from unsorted whole blood underwent sequencing; chains were not paired.

The TCR library protocol attached unique molecular identifiers to the individual cDNA molecules. TCRdb passed the 5' RACE reads through MiXCR, listing each CDR3 protein once. The sample includes 100,000 or so distinct CDR3 sequences, around 17% of them seen just once. Sequencing was performed on whole blood, taken at baseline. This TCR derives from an adult who was a healthcare worker with PCR-confirmed SARS-CoV-2 infection or an uninfected control (not recorded which).

As DNA, the CDR3 is TGTGCCAGCTCAGACAGGGTATCGAATTCACCCCTCCACTTT. Translated, it gives CASSDRVSNSPLHF. The chain combines TRBV18 with TRBJ1-6, with 7 nucleotides matching TRBD1. Germline V gene sequence: CDR1 KGHSH, CDR2 LQKENI. This CDR3 contains 14 residues. V lost 5 bases, J lost 7 bases, and 5 bases stayed unmatched.